The 23 T cell receptor beta chains presented below share a single source sample, sequenced in a study of blood T cell repertoires in COVID-19. The protocol was immunoSEQ multiplex PCR, while the TCRdb copy is restricted to in-frame clones and leaves out a portion. This table has about 130,000 clones, approximately 80% appearing once. What was sequenced was peripheral blood. These receptors were obtained from a woman in her 50s with acute or convalescent COVID-19.

The chain recombines TRBV9 with TRBJ2-5; 9 nucleotides match TRBD1. The CDR3 runs to 14 residues. Germline V gene sequence: CDR1 SGDLS, CDR2 YYNGEE. J lost 4 bases, V lost 3 bases, and 4 bases had no gene match. CDR3: CASSGGQGVETQYF. CDR3 DNA: TGTGCCAGCAGCGGGGGACAGGGCGTAGAGACCCAGTACTTC.

V gene TRBV2 combines with J gene TRBJ1-1; no reliable D call. The CDR3 sequence is 12 residues long. Trimming removed 4 bases at V and 4 bases at J, with 7 bases between. Germline V gene data show CDR1 as SNHLY and CDR2 as FYNNEI. The CDR3 here is CASSGVVTEAFF. CDR3 in DNA: TGTGCCAGCAGTGGTGTAGTCACTGAAGCTTTCTTT.

This chain links TRBV5-1 with TRBJ2-2, with TRBD1 matching over 7 bases. Germline trimming cut 2 bases from V and 0 bases from J; bases unmatched to any gene: 1. CDR3 length: 15 residues. The germline V gene encodes CDR1 SGHRS and CDR2 YFSETQ. The DNA for the CDR3 is TGCGCCAGCAGCTTAGGGACAGCGAACACCGGGGAGCTGTTTTTT. It codes for CASSLGTANTGELFF.

This rearrangement joins TRBV6-6 to TRBJ1-2; 8 bases match TRBD1. Germline-derived CDR1 and CDR2 are MNHNY and SVGAGI (reference sequence). CDR3 length: 14 residues. The V gene end was trimmed by 6 bases and the J gene end by 6 bases; junction bases not matched to a gene: 9. This CDR3 is CASRGTGGRDGYTF. Here the CDR3 DNA reads TGTGCCAGCAGAGGGACAGGTGGTCGTGATGGCTACACCTTC.

V gene TRBV21-1 combines with J gene TRBJ2-1; TRBD1 is taken as the D call from the table, unchecked against the DNA. TRBV21-1 is annotated as a pseudogene. The CDR3 is 15 amino acids. CDR3 region: CASSKGDREDNEQFF. The CDR3 nucleotides read TGTGCCAGCAGCAAAGGGGACAGGGAAGACAATGAGCAGTTCTTC.

The chain recombines TRBV19 with TRBJ2-7; a weak D match, TRBD1 (5 bases). CDR1 LNHDA and CDR2 SQIVND come from the germline V gene (reference sequence). The V end lost 5 bases, the J end lost 5 bases, and 16 bases lay between the germline ends. CDR3 size: 14 residues. CDR3 protein: CASSPRVSRDEQYF. The DNA for the CDR3 is TGTGCCAGTAGTCCCCGTGTGAGCAGGGACGAGCAGTACTTC. The whole variable domain, remainder taken from reference TRBV19 and TRBJ2-7, is DGGITQSPKYLFRKEGQNVTLSCEQNLNHDAMYWYRQDPGQGLRLIYYSQIVNDFQKGDIAEGYSVSREKKESFPLTVTSAQKNPTAFYLCASSPRVSRDEQYFGPGTRLTVT.

This clone was counted only a few times. This chain links TRBV19 with TRBJ1-1; 8 positions match TRBD1. The CDR3 length is 11 residues. Germline lookup yields CDR1 LNHDA and CDR2 SQIVND (reference sequence). The ends lost 9 bases at V and 7 bases at J; junction bases unmatched: 4. The CDR3, as DNA: TGTGCCAGCGGACAGGGTAATGAAGCTTTCTTT. This sequence encodes CASGQGNEAFF. The full variable domain, in which reference TRBV19 and TRBJ1-1 provide the parts outside the CDR3, is DGGITQSPKYLFRKEGQNVTLSCEQNLNHDAMYWYRQDPGQGLRLIYYSQIVNDFQKGDIAEGYSVSREKKESFPLTVTSAQKNPTAFYLCASGQGNEAFFGQGTRLTVV.

The sample holds a few counts of this clone. J is TRBJ1-2 and V is TRBV29-1; 10 nucleotides match TRBD1. Germline V gene sequence: CDR1 SQVTM, CDR2 ANQGSEA. The CDR3 is 11 residues long. V shed 6 bases and J 10 bases; nucleotides not matched to a gene: 5. CDR3 sequence: CSVGTGVDYTF. CDR3 DNA sequence: TGCAGCGTGGGGACAGGGGTTGACTACACCTTC.

The chain links TRBV27 to TRBJ1-5, with TRBD1 as a possible D gene (5 bases). The CDR3 spans 16 residues. The V gene lost 3 bases and the J gene lost 2 bases, with 14 bases spanning the gap. CDR1 is MNHEY and CDR2 is SMNVEV in the germline V gene (reference sequence). CDR3: CASSLKSGGGNQPQHF. For the CDR3, the DNA is TGTGCCAGCAGTTTGAAGTCCGGGGGTGGCAATCAGCCCCAGCATTTT.

CDR3 amino acids: CASSVGPGQGKGFHEQFF. Written as DNA, the CDR3 is TGTGCCAGCAGCGTAGGACCGGGACAGGGCAAGGGTTTCCATGAGCAGTTCTTC. The chain recombines TRBV9 with TRBJ2-1; 9 bases align to TRBD1. From germline, CDR1 is SGDLS and CDR2 YYNGEE. The CDR3 totals 18 residues. Trimming cost V 0 bases and J 8 bases; bases outside gene matches: 15.

The V call is TRBV4-1, the J call TRBJ2-1; possibly TRBD2 for D (5 bases). Looked up from germline, CDR1 is MGHRA and CDR2 is YSYEKL. V gave up 1 base and J gave up 3 bases, with 7 bases separating them. This CDR3 is built from 14 residues. The CDR3: CASSQVRVYNEQFF. The CDR3 DNA is TGCGCCAGCAGCCAAGTGCGGGTCTACAATGAGCAGTTCTTC.

This chain joins TRBV12-3 or TRBV12-4 and TRBJ2-7; possibly TRBD1 for D (5 bases). Between the trimmed V and J ends, which lost 6 bases and 5 bases, there was a span of 11 bases. The CDR3 has 12 amino acids. The CDR3 coding sequence is TGTGCCAGCAGCCAGGGATCGAACGAGCAGTACTTC. This gives the protein CASSQGSNEQYF.

The chain has TRBV12-5 and TRBJ1-2; possibly TRBD1 for D (6 bases). The ends were cut back, 2 bases at V and 5 bases at J, with 12 bases in the middle. CDR1 is LGHNT, CDR2 FRNRAP, per germline. This CDR3 region has 14 residues. The CDR3 region is CASGLSDRLYGYTF. CDR3 nucleotides: TGTGCTAGTGGTTTGTCAGACAGGCTATATGGCTACACCTTC. Complete variable domain (other parts from reference TRBV12-5 and TRBJ1-2): DARVTQTPRHKVTEMGQEVTMRCQPILGHNTVFWYRQTMMQGLELLAYFRNRAPLDDSGMPKDRFSAEMPDATLATLKIQPSEPRDSAVYFCASGLSDRLYGYTFGSGTRLTVV.

J is TRBJ1-5 and V is TRBV10-2; D ambiguous. Per germline, CDR1 WSHSY and CDR2 SAAADI. This CDR3 is 14 amino acids long. V was clipped by 3 bases and J by 2 bases, with 8 bases between them. CDR3 residues: CASSEQTRNQPQHF. Here the CDR3 DNA reads TGCGCCAGCAGTGAACAGACCCGCAATCAGCCCCAGCATTTT.

The chain links TRBV2 to TRBJ2-5; a possible D gene is TRBD1 (5 bases). This CDR3 contains 17 residues. V was pared by 8 bases and J by 1 base, with 23 bases between. Germline CDR1 and CDR2: SNHLY and FYNNEI. The DNA for the CDR3 is TGTGCCAGCGGGATAGACAGCAATGTCACCCCCCAAGAGACCCAGTACTTC. This gives the protein CASGIDSNVTPQETQYF.

The chain is built from TRBV11-1 and TRBJ2-2; TRBD2 agrees at 8 bases. With V trimmed by 5 bases and J by 4 bases, 3 bases remained unmatched. Germline V gene data show CDR1 as SGHAT and CDR2 as FQDESV (reference sequence). The CDR3 runs 14 residues. The CDR3 is CASSRGGGTGELFF. As DNA, the CDR3 is TGTGCCAGCAGCCGGGGGGGTGGCACCGGGGAGCTGTTTTTT.

The chain's CDR3 is CASSQETGGNSPLHF. DNA for the CDR3: TGTGCCAGCAGCCAAGAGACAGGGGGGAATTCACCCCTCCACTTT. The chain couples TRBV14 to TRBJ1-6; 9 nucleotides match TRBD1. The CDR3 is 15 amino acids. Trimming removed 0 bases from V and 7 bases from J; junction bases left unmatched: 1. Germline-derived CDR1 and CDR2 are SGHDN and FVKESK.

This clone was counted a single time. The CDR3 region has the DNA TGTGCCAGCTCACTTAACAGGGAAGATACGCAGTATTTT. This sequence encodes CASSLNREDTQYF. The chain links TRBV18 to TRBJ2-3, with D perhaps TRBD1 (6 bases). The V gene's germline CDR1 is KGHSH and CDR2 LQKENI. CDR3 length: 13 amino acids. Deletions cut 4 bases from V and 5 bases from J, with 10 bases between.

The V gene is TRBV5-8, the J gene TRBJ2-3; 8 positions agree with TRBD1. Germline CDR1 SGHTS, CDR2 YDEGEE. The CDR3 runs 15 residues. With V trimmed by 0 bases and J by 5 bases, 5 bases remained unmatched. The CDR3 protein is CASSLGRGQGDTQYF. The CDR3 DNA reads TGTGCCAGCAGCTTGGGCAGGGGGCAAGGAGATACGCAGTATTTT.

The gene calls are TRBV13 and TRBJ1-3; 7 nucleotides agree with TRBD1. After removal of 1 base from V and 6 bases from J, the junction contained 3 bases not matched to a gene. Germline V CDR1 and CDR2: PRHDT, FYEKMQ (reference sequence). The CDR3 covers 14 residues. CDR3 amino acids: CASSLVGGINTIYF. The CDR3 bases are TGTGCCAGCAGCTTAGTAGGGGGCATAAACACCATATATTTT.

The chain recombines TRBV9 with TRBJ2-1; D is perhaps TRBD2 (6 bases). CDR1 and CDR2 (germline): SGDLS, YYNGEE. The CDR3 has 14 residues. The V end lost 0 bases, the J end lost 7 bases, and 11 bases lay between the germline ends. Here the CDR3 DNA reads TGTGCCAGCAGCGTAGACGGGGGTGGGAATGAGCAGTTCTTC. Translation: CASSVDGGGNEQFF.

This clone was observed a handful of times. This chain's CDR3 is CASSLGLWAGNSPLHF. CDR3 coding DNA: TGTGCCAGCAGTTTGGGTTTGTGGGCAGGCAATTCACCCCTCCACTTT. This chain links TRBV27 with TRBJ1-6, with no clear D. CDR1 is MNHEY and CDR2 is SMNVEV in the germline V gene (reference sequence). Trimming removed 3 bases from V and 7 bases from J, with 16 bases in between. The CDR3 extends over 16 amino acids.

In its sample, this clone was seen once. This chain connects TRBV11-2 to TRBJ1-2, with TRBD1 as a possible D gene (6 bases). The V gene's germline CDR1 is SGHAT and CDR2 FQNNGV. This CDR3 has 14 residues. The V gene lost 4 bases and the J gene lost 2 bases, with 11 bases spanning the gap. The CDR3 coding sequence is TGTGCCAGCAGCTCGGACAGCCTAAACTATGGCTACACCTTC. It is translated as CASSSDSLNYGYTF.